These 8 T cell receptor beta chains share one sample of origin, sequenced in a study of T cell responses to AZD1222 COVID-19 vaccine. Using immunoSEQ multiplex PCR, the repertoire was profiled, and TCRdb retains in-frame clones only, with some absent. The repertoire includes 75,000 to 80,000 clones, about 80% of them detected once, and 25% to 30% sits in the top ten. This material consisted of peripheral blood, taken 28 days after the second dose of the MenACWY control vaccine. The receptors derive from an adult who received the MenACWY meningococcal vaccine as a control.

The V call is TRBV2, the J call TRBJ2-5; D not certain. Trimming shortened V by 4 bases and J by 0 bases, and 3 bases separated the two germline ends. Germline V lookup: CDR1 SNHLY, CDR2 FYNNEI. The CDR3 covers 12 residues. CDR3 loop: CASSGYQETQYF. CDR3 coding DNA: TGTGCCAGCAGTGGATACCAAGAGACCCAGTACTTC.

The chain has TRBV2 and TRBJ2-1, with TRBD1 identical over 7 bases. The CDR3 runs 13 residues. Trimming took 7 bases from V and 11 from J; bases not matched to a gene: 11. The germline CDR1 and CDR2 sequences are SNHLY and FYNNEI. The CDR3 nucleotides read TGTGCCAGCACCCGGGACAGTAGAGACCAGCAGTTCTTC. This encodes CASTRDSRDQQFF.

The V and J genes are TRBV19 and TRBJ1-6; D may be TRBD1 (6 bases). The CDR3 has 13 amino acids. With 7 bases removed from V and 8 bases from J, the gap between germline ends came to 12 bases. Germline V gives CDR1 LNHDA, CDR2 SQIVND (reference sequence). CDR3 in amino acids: CASNQAGDSPLHF. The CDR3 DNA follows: TGTGCCAGTAACCAGGCAGGGGATTCACCCCTCCACTTT.

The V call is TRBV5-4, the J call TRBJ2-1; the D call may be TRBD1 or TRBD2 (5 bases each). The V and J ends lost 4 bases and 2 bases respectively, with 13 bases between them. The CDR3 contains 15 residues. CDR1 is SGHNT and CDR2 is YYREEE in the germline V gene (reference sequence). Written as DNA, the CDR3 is TGTGCCAGCAGCCGGGGCAGGCTACCCTACAATGAGCAGTTCTTC. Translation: CASSRGRLPYNEQFF.

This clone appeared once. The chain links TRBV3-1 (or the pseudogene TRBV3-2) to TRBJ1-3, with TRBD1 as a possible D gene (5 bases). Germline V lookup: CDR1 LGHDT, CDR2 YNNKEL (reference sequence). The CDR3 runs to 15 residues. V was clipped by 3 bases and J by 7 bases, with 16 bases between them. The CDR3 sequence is CASSHGGGVGNTIYF. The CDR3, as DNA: TGTGCCAGCAGCCACGGGGGAGGAGTGGGGAACACCATATATTTT.

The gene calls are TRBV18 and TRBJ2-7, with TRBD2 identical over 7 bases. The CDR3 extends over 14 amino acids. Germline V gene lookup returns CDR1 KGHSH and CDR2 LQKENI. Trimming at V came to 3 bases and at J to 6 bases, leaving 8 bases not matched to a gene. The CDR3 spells CASSPPGGQAEQYF. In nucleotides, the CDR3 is TGTGCCAGCTCACCCCCGGGAGGACAAGCCGAGCAGTACTTC.

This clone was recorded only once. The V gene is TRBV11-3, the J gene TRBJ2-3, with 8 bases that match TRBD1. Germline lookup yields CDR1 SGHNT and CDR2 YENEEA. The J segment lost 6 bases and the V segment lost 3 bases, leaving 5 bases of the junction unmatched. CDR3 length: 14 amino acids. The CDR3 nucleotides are TGTGCCAGCAGCTTGGGCAGGGGGCATGATACGCAGTATTTT. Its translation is CASSLGRGHDTQYF.

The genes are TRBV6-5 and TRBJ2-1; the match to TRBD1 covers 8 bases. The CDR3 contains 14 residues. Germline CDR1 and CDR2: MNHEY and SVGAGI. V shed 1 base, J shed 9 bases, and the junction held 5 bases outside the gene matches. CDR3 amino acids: CASSYFSGTGEQFF. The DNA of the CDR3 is TGTGCCAGCAGTTACTTTTCCGGGACAGGTGAGCAGTTCTTC.